The following is a TCR beta chain sequence with its context. Its antigen is unknown. The data are from a study of blood T cell dynamics during melanoma immunotherapy. Looking at the study overall: Standard first-line treatment here was pembrolizumab or nivolumab plus ipilimumab in metastatic melanoma.

Sequenced by immunoSEQ multiplex PCR; TCRdb stores in-frame clones only, minus some. The sample lists around 13,000 clones; 90% to 95% were seen once. General study results and limits: Among sorted CD8+ subsets, immune-effector cells had the highest clonality and cell-free DNA similarity.

Time point noted: pre-treatment baseline. Apart from a couple of fast progressors, RECIST 1.1 response was judged 12 weeks post-infusion. Prior systemic cancer therapy, immunosuppressant use and other active malignancies excluded patients. Trimming shortened V by 3 bases and J by 5 bases, and 10 bases separated the two germline ends. Germline V gives CDR1 SGHAT, CDR2 FQNNGV. This CDR3 has 13 residues. This TCR derives from a human donor with melanoma. Sequencing was performed on effector memory CD8+ T cells from blood, taken from a patient treated with checkpoint blockade. The chain is built from TRBV11-2 and TRBJ2-5; maybe TRBD1 (5 bases). CDR3 bases: TGTGCCAGCAGCTTCAGGGTATCGGAGACCCAGTACTTC. Translating gives CASSFRVSETQYF.